This TCR beta chain was captured by sequencing in a study of T cell responses to AZD1222 COVID-19 vaccine. Concerning this clone itself: Its target is unknown.

Study results and caveats: Seropositive status at baseline applied to only six AZD1222 recipients. Repertoires were sampled only after the peak T cell response. Targeting of unmutated variant regions was reportedly seen in nearly half of spike-specific TCRs.

Clones were sequenced by immunoSEQ multiplex PCR, and TCRdb holds only the in-frame ones, with some missing. The data show 100,000 to 150,000 clones, with about nine tenths seen just once and less than 8.5% held by the top ten. Specimen: peripheral blood, collected on day 0 of AZD1222 vaccination. This sequence was found in an adult in good health.

CDR3 sequence (DNA): TGCGCCAGCAGCTTGGGTCGTGCCGGGGGGTCCACAGATACGCAGTATTTT. Translation: CASSLGRAGGSTDTQYF. J is TRBJ2-3 and V is TRBV5-1; TRBD2 agrees at 7 bases. With V trimmed by 0 bases and J by 2 bases, 9 bases remained unmatched. CDR1 is SGHRS and CDR2 is YFSETQ in the germline V gene. The CDR3 totals 17 residues.